This passage covers 27 T cell receptor beta chains from one sample sequenced in a study of T cells in Graves' hyperthyroidism and ophthalmopathy. RNA transcripts yielded amplified TCR beta CDR3 regions. Using the HTBI primer set, a first-round RT-PCR was run on the TCR CDR3. TCRdb re-called the multiplex PCR reads through MiXCR, storing one row per CDR3 protein. The sample yields 350,000 to 400,000 distinct CDR3 sequences, 15% seen once. Material: blood. These receptors all stem from a woman in her thirties with Graves' hyperthyroidism.

This clonotype was counted a few times. A much larger clonotype is one base distant, so this may be a read error. The chain has TRBV3-1 and TRBJ2-7; the D is unclear. Per the germline V gene, CDR1 is LGHDT and CDR2 is YNNKEL (reference sequence). CDR3 size: 14 residues. The CDR3 loop is CAGSHGKTTDEQYF. The CDR3 DNA follows: TGTGCCGGCAGCCATGGGAAGACGACCGACGAGCAGTACTTC.

This clonotype has ten or more counts. The gene calls are TRBV29-1 and TRBJ2-5; 8 bases line up with TRBD2. Unmatched junction bases numbered 12, after V lost 2 bases and J lost 7 bases. Germline V CDR1 and CDR2: SQVTM, ANQGSEA. The CDR3 runs to 15 residues. In DNA form, the CDR3 reads TGCAGCGTTGAAATAGCGGGACTACAAGACGCGACCCAGTACTTC. Its protein product is CSVEIAGLQDATQYF. The full variable domain, its missing parts supplied by reference TRBV29-1 and TRBJ2-5, is SAVISQKPSRDICQRGTSLTIQCQVDSQVTMMFWYRQQPGQSLTLIATANQGSEATYESGFVIDKFPISRPNLTFSTLTVSNMSPEDSSIYLCSVEIAGLQDATQYFGPGTRLLVL.

This clonotype was counted many times. The chain recombines TRBV7-2 with TRBJ1-2; D gene unclear. CDR1 is SGHTA and CDR2 is FQGNSA in the germline V gene. The V gene lost 1 base and the J gene lost 7 bases, with 7 bases spanning the gap. The CDR3 is 12 residues long. The CDR3 nucleotides read TGTGCCAGCAGCTTAGAGGGCACTGGCTACACCTTC. Translating it yields CASSLEGTGYTF. The full variable domain, in which reference TRBV7-2 and TRBJ1-2 provide the parts outside the CDR3, is GAGVSQSPSNKVTEKGKDVELRCDPISGHTALYWYRQSLGQGLEFLIYFQGNSAPDKSGLPSDRFSAERTGGSVSTLTIQRTQQEDSAVYLCASSLEGTGYTFGSGTRLTVV.

The chain employs TRBV7-3 and TRBJ1-4, with TRBD1 matching 8 bases. The CDR3 length is 16 residues. Germline CDR1 and CDR2: SGHTA and FQGTGA. V lost 7 bases, J lost 4 bases, and 11 bases stayed unmatched. CDR3 sequence (DNA): TGTGCCAGCATTCTTACCGGGACAGGAGATAATGAAAAACTGTTTTTT. It codes for CASILTGTGDNEKLFF.

The table lists this clonotype with many counts. The chain combines TRBV28 with TRBJ1-6; TRBD1 agrees at 7 bases. The germline gives CDR1 MDHEN, CDR2 SYDVKM. J gave up 9 bases and V 6 bases, and 8 bases lay outside the gene matches. The CDR3 is made up of 14 amino acids. CDR3: CASRSGGDASPLHF. The CDR3 DNA is TGTGCCAGCAGATCAGGGGGTGACGCTTCACCCCTCCACTTT. Drawing the rest from reference TRBV28 and TRBJ1-6, the complete variable domain is DVKVTQSSRYLVKRTGEKVFLECVQDMDHENMFWYRQDPGLGLRLIYFSYDVKMKEKGDIPEGYSVSREKKERFSLILESASTNQTSMYLCASRSGGDASPLHFGNGTRLTVT.

The chain employs TRBV14 and TRBJ1-3; 9 nucleotides align to TRBD1. Germline values: CDR1 SGHDN, CDR2 FVKESK. The CDR3 is made up of 16 amino acids. V shed 3 bases, J shed 0 bases, and the junction held 3 bases outside the gene matches. CDR3 loop: CASSQEGQGSGNTIYF. The CDR3 DNA is TGTGCCAGCAGCCAGGAGGGACAGGGCTCTGGAAACACCATATATTTT.

The chain links TRBV14 to TRBJ2-2; 7 bases match TRBD2. CDR1 and CDR2 (germline): SGHDN, FVKESK. The ends lost 4 bases at V and 6 bases at J; junction bases unmatched: 14. The CDR3 extends over 17 amino acids. In nucleotides, the CDR3 is TGTGCCAGCAGCCCCCTTGAGGGGCTAGCGGTCCCCGGGGAGCTGTTTTTT. Translating it yields CASSPLEGLAVPGELFF.

This clonotype was recorded at least ten times. This chain joins TRBV2 and TRBJ2-5; D is perhaps TRBD1 (6 bases). Trimming took 1 base from V and 4 from J, leaving 10 bases between them. The CDR3 runs to 14 residues. The V gene's germline CDR1 is SNHLY and CDR2 FYNNEI. Here the CDR3 reads CASSEVQGGETQYF. In DNA, the CDR3 is TGTGCCAGCAGTGAAGTACAGGGTGGAGAGACCCAGTACTTC.

At least ten counts were recorded for this clonotype. This sequence joins TRBV28 and TRBJ2-7; a possible D gene is TRBD1 (5 bases). Between the trimmed V and J ends, which lost 1 base and 0 bases, there was a span of 10 bases. Looked up from germline, CDR1 is MDHEN and CDR2 is SYDVKM. The CDR3 spans 15 residues. As DNA, the CDR3 is TGTGCCAGCAGTTTATCAGGGTTGAGCTCCTACGAGCAGTACTTC. It is translated as CASSLSGLSSYEQYF.

This clonotype has ten or more counts. The rearrangement links TRBV12-3 or TRBV12-4 to TRBJ2-4; TRBD2 matches 7 bases. The CDR3 totals 14 residues. Trimming removed 2 bases from V and 9 bases from J; junction bases left unmatched: 7. For the CDR3, the DNA is TGTGCCAGCAGTTTATCGGCGGGAGCGGGCATTCAGTACTTC. The encoded protein is CASSLSAGAGIQYF.

The rearrangement joins TRBV18 to TRBJ2-7; 10 bases align to TRBD1. Per the germline V gene, CDR1 is KGHSH and CDR2 is LQKENI. V lost 3 bases, J lost 0 bases, and 5 bases stayed unmatched. The CDR3 covers 16 residues. The CDR3 bases are TGTGCCAGCTCACCTCAGACAGGGGGCTACTCCTACGAGCAGTACTTC. Protein product: CASSPQTGGYSYEQYF.

This clonotype was seen at least ten times. V is TRBV10-3 and J is TRBJ2-7, with TRBD2 matching over 10 bases. The V and J ends lost 9 bases and 4 bases, in that order; junction bases with no gene match: 9. CDR1 is ENHRY, CDR2 SYGVKD, per germline. This CDR3 contains 14 residues. CDR3 loop: CAISLLAGEYEQYF. The CDR3 DNA sequence: TGTGCCATAAGTCTCCTAGCGGGAGAGTACGAGCAGTACTTC.

The CDR3 protein is CSAIALVGSNEQFF. CDR3 bases: TGCAGTGCTATCGCCTTGGTGGGGTCGAATGAGCAGTTCTTC. The V and J genes are TRBV20-1 and TRBJ2-1; D call uncertain. CDR3 size: 14 residues. V lost 4 bases to trimming and J lost 7 bases, with 17 bases between them. Germline V gene sequence: CDR1 DFQATT, CDR2 SNEGSKA (reference sequence).

Concerning this clonotype: Possible read error: a much larger clone is one base away. The genes are TRBV12-3 or TRBV12-4 and TRBJ2-3; tentatively, D is TRBD1 (6 bases). V lost 4 bases to trimming and J lost 10 bases, with 15 bases between them. This CDR3 is 13 amino acids long. In nucleotides, the CDR3 is TGTGCCAGCAGTTGGGGGACAACTGATGCGCAGTATTTT. Amino acid sequence: CASSWGTTDAQYF.

This clonotype was detected ten times or more. This sequence joins TRBV7-2 and TRBJ2-7, with D uncertain. Trimming removed 0 bases at V and 3 bases at J, with 9 bases between. Germline values: CDR1 SGHTA, CDR2 FQGNSA. CDR3 length: 14 amino acids. The CDR3 is CASSLAHGVYEQYF. The CDR3 nucleotides are TGTGCCAGCAGCTTAGCGCATGGGGTCTACGAGCAGTACTTC.

With respect to this clonotype: The junction differs from germline at one of its ends, possibly a read error. The gene calls are TRBV27 and TRBJ2-7, with D hard to call. The CDR3 is made up of 13 amino acids. Germline V gene lookup returns CDR1 MNHEY and CDR2 SMNVEV (reference sequence). CDR3 nucleotide sequence: TGTTCCAGCAGTTTATGCCCAACATGCGAGCAGTACTTC. This translates into CSSSLCPTCEQYF.

This clonotype came up a few times. This chain's CDR3 is CSAPPGGNTGELFF. The CDR3 region has the DNA TGCAGTGCCCCGCCGGGAGGCAACACCGGGGAGCTGTTTTTT. The chain combines TRBV20-1 with TRBJ2-2; TRBD2 matches at 7 bases. CDR1 is DFQATT and CDR2 is SNEGSKA in the germline V gene (reference sequence). This CDR3 has 14 residues. V shed 6 bases, J shed 2 bases, and the junction held 6 bases outside the gene matches.

This chain connects TRBV6-1 to TRBJ1-5; D remains ambiguous. Germline CDR1 and CDR2: MNHNS and SASEGT. This CDR3 has 12 amino acids. V was trimmed by 7 bases and J by 6 bases, leaving 10 bases between them. This CDR3 is CASNDRFQPQHF. Here the CDR3 DNA reads TGTGCCAGCAATGATAGATTTCAGCCCCAGCATTTT.

CDR3 bases: TGCGCCAGCAGTGAGTCCGCGGGGGGAAAATACTTC. Translation: CASSESAGGKYF. The V call is TRBV10-2, the J call TRBJ2-5; 8 bases are shared with TRBD2. V lost 0 bases to trimming and J lost 14 bases; unmatched junction nucleotides: 5. The CDR3 covers 12 residues. From germline, CDR1 is WSHSY and CDR2 SAAADI.

This clonotype has more than one count but fewer than ten. V and J are TRBV19 and TRBJ2-2, with TRBD2 identical over 14 bases. Germline V gene sequence: CDR1 LNHDA, CDR2 SQIVND (reference sequence). After removal of 6 bases from V and 6 bases from J, the junction contained 3 bases not matched to a gene. This CDR3 contains 15 residues. The CDR3 DNA is TGTGCCAGTAGGACTAGCGGGAGGGCCGCCGGGGAGCTGTTTTTT. As protein: CASRTSGRAAGELFF.

This clonotype was observed at least ten times. The V gene is TRBV29-1, the J gene TRBJ2-7, with 7 bases matching TRBD2. Germline V lookup: CDR1 SQVTM, CDR2 ANQGSEA. The CDR3 totals 14 residues. Losses at the gene ends were 2 bases for V and 4 bases for J; bases not matched to a gene: 8. The CDR3 coding sequence is TGCAGCGTTGAATCGGGTGCGGGAGTGTACGAGCAGTACTTC. It is translated as CSVESGAGVYEQYF.

This clonotype was picked up many times. The gene calls are TRBV20-1 and TRBJ2-3; no firm D call. The CDR3 is made up of 14 amino acids. Deletions cut 6 bases from V and 3 bases from J, with 16 bases between. Germline values: CDR1 DFQATT, CDR2 SNEGSKA (reference sequence). The CDR3 DNA follows: TGCAGTGCCGGATTCGGGCTCGGTACAGATACGCAGTATTTT. It translates to CSAGFGLGTDTQYF.

Ten or more counts support this clonotype. The V call is TRBV2, the J call TRBJ2-3; D gene ambiguous. Looked up from germline, CDR1 is SNHLY and CDR2 is FYNNEI. V lost 3 bases and J lost 4, with 14 bases in between. The CDR3 extends over 15 amino acids. CDR3 protein: CASSEPDRYPDTQYF. The CDR3 region has the DNA TGTGCCAGCAGTGAGCCCGATCGGTATCCAGATACGCAGTATTTT. The full variable domain, its missing parts supplied by reference TRBV2 and TRBJ2-3, is EPEVTQTPSHQVTQMGQEVILRCVPISNHLYFYWYRQILGQKVEFLVSFYNNEISEKSEIFDDQFSVERPDGSNFTLKIRSTKLEDSAMYFCASSEPDRYPDTQYFGPGTRLTVL.

At least ten counts were recorded for this clonotype. The rearrangement uses TRBV3-1 and TRBJ1-5; D possibly corresponds to TRBD1 (5 bases). In germline, CDR1 is LGHDT, CDR2 YNNKEL (reference sequence). The V end lost 1 base, the J end lost 5 bases, and 12 bases lay between the germline ends. The CDR3 runs 15 residues. CDR3 in amino acids: CASSQGRQGYQPQHF. DNA of the CDR3: TGTGCCAGCAGCCAAGGGCGGCAGGGATATCAGCCCCAGCATTTT. The whole variable domain, remainder taken from reference TRBV3-1 and TRBJ1-5, is DTAVSQTPKYLVTQMGNDKSIKCEQNLGHDTMYWYKQDSKKFLKIMFSYNNKELIINETVPNRFSPKSPDKAHLNLHINSLELGDSAVYFCASSQGRQGYQPQHFGDGTRLSIL.

This clonotype was seen at least ten times. The chain carries TRBV6-1 and TRBJ2-1, with D perhaps matching TRBD1 or TRBD2 (5 bases each). Germline assignment: CDR1 MNHNS and CDR2 SASEGT. The CDR3 totals 14 residues. Trimming removed 4 bases at V and 7 bases at J, with 14 bases between. CDR3 region: CASSALWDQNEQFF. CDR3 nucleotide sequence: TGTGCCAGCAGTGCATTATGGGACCAGAATGAGCAGTTCTTC.

This clonotype was recorded a few times. The chain combines TRBV6-1 with TRBJ2-1; 12 bases fit TRBD1. V was clipped by 0 bases and J by 10 bases; unmatched bases: 7. This CDR3 is 16 amino acids long. Germline V gene lookup returns CDR1 MNHNS and CDR2 SASEGT. CDR3 amino acids: CASSEARGTGGNEQFF. The CDR3 region has the DNA TGTGCCAGCAGTGAAGCGAGGGGGACAGGGGGCAACGAGCAGTTCTTC.

The rearrangement joins TRBV18 to TRBJ2-5, with TRBD2 as a possible D gene (5 bases). The CDR3 sequence is 13 residues long. Trimming removed 3 bases from V and 4 bases from J, with 9 bases in between. Germline V CDR1 and CDR2: KGHSH, LQKENI. Here the CDR3 reads CASSPGISETQYF. CDR3 coding DNA: TGTGCCAGCTCACCCGGGATTTCAGAGACCCAGTACTTC. The full variable domain, completed using reference TRBV18 and TRBJ2-5, is NAGVMQNPRHLVRRRGQEARLRCSPMKGHSHVYWYRQLPEEGLKFMVYLQKENIIDESGMPKERFSAEFPKEGPSILRIQQVVRGDSAAYFCASSPGISETQYFGPGTRLLVL.